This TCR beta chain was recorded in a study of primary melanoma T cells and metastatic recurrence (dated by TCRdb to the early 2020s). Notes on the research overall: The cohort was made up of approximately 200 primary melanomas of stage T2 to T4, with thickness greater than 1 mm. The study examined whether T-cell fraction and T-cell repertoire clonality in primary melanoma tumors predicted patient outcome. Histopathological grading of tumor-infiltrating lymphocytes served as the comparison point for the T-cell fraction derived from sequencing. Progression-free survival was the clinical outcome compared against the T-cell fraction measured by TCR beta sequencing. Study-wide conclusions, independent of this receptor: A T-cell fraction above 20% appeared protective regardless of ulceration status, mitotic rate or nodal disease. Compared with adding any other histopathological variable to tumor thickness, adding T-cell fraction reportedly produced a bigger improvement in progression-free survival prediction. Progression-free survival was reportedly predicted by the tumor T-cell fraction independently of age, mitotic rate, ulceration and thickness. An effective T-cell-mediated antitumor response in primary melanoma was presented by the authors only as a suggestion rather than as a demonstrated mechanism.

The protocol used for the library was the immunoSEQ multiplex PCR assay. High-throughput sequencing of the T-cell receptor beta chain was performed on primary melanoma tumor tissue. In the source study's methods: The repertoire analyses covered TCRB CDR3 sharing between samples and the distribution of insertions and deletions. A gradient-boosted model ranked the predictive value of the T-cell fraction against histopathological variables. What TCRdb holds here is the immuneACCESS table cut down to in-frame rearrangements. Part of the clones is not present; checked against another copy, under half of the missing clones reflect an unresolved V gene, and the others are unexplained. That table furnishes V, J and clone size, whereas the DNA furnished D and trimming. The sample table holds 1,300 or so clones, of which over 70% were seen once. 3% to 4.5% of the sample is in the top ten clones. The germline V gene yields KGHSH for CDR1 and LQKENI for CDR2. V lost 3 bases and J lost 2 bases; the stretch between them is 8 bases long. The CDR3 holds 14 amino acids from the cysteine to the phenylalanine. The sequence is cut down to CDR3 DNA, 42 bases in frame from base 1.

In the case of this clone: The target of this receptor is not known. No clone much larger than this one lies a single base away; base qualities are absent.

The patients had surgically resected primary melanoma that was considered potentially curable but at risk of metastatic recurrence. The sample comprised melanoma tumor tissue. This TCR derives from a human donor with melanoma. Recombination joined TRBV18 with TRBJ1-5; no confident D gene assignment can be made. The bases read TGTGCCAGCTCACCCAGCGGGGGCAATCAGCCCCAGCATTTT. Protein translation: CASSPSGGNQPQHF.